This T cell receptor (beta chain) was sequenced during a study of cytomegalovirus exposure and HLA in healthy donors. Per the germline V gene, CDR1 is MNHNS and CDR2 is SASEGT. The length of the CDR3 is 15 residues. As for this clone: Its specificity is not known. The junction and the germline gene differ at one end; a read error may be behind it. Distinct nucleotide sequences in the sample also encode this CDR3.

Whole-study results and caveats: Another analysis was done later, and it associated approximately 15,000 TCR beta sequences with HLA alleles at 0.05 false discovery rate. TRBV6-2, TRBV6-3 and some other V segments were unresolvable in 87-base-pair reads. A further, later analysis showed that HLA-associated TCR beta chains (compared with equally common others) were more clonally expanded. TCR beta chains numbering some 160 were designated cytomegalovirus-associated.

Vbeta (60) and Jbeta (13) primers were used in the PCR. Libraries were prepared by immunoSEQ multiplex PCR; TCRdb keeps only in-frame clonotypes and omits some of them. This table holds about 130,000 clones, about 80% found once. The chain recombines TRBV6-1 with TRBJ1-5; possible D gene TRBD1, 6 bases. Material for sequencing was PBMCs. This sequence originates from a man aged 25-40 years in good health and CMV-seropositive. The CDR3 loop is CASTRAGADNQPQHF. CDR3 coding DNA: TGTGCAAGCACCCGGGCGGGGGCCGACAATCAGCCCCAGCATTTT.